Below, 10 T cell receptor beta chains from the same sample are listed, as sequenced in a study of tumor-infiltrating lymphocytes in glioblastoma multiforme. Three nested ARM-PCR rounds with V-beta and C-beta primers built TCRB libraries. A single record per CDR3 protein comes from TCRdb applying MiXCR to the multiplex PCR reads. The table lists 9,000 or so distinct CDR3 sequences, 60% to 80% of them singletons. The sample was brain tumor tissue. These receptors all come from a male donor with glioblastoma.

The table lists this clonotype with a few counts. The chain has TRBV29-1 and TRBJ1-1; D is uncertain. V lost 7 bases and J 3 bases, leaving 9 bases between the germline ends. Germline V lookup: CDR1 SQVTM, CDR2 ANQGSEA. The CDR3 extends over 11 amino acids. This CDR3 is CSASGDTEAFF. In DNA, the CDR3 is TGCAGCGCTTCTGGGGACACTGAAGCTTTCTTT.

As to this clonotype: The junction shows a germline mismatch at one end, possibly a read error. DNA of the CDR3: TGCGGCGTCCGTACTAGCGATTCCTACGAGCAGTACTTC. Amino acid sequence: CGVRTSDSYEQYF. The chain carries TRBV29-1 and TRBJ2-7, with 7 bases fitting TRBD2. From germline, CDR1 is SQVTM and CDR2 ANQGSEA. The CDR3 covers 13 residues.

This clonotype has only a few counts. This chain joins TRBV11-2 and TRBJ2-1; D is possibly TRBD1 or TRBD2 (5 bases each). CDR3 length equals 14 residues. Germline CDR1 SGHAT, CDR2 FQNNGV. Deletions cut 1 base from V and 8 bases from J, with 12 bases between. The chain's CDR3 is CASSLARGTHEQFF. DNA of the CDR3: TGTGCCAGCAGCTTAGCTCGAGGGACGCATGAGCAGTTCTTC.

The rearrangement uses TRBV10-2 and TRBJ2-1; 8 nucleotides line up with TRBD2. Germline V gene sequence: CDR1 WSHSY, CDR2 SAAADI. Germline trimming cut 6 bases from V and 13 bases from J; bases unmatched to any gene: 5. The CDR3 sequence is 11 residues long. This CDR3 is CASRHSGGQFF. In DNA form, the CDR3 reads TGCGCCAGCAGGCACAGCGGGGGCCAGTTCTTC.

The chain joins TRBV20-1 to TRBJ2-7; a weak D match, TRBD1 (5 bases). Deletions cut 6 bases from V and 7 bases from J, with 22 bases between. The CDR3 loop spans 14 amino acids. The germline V gene has CDR1 DFQATT and CDR2 SNEGSKA (reference sequence). The CDR3: CSAAKGSISHEQYF. CDR3 DNA sequence: TGCAGTGCAGCGAAGGGGTCGATATCCCATGAGCAGTACTTC.

The V and J genes are TRBV12-3 or TRBV12-4 and TRBJ2-5, with D possibly called TRBD1 or TRBD2 (5 bases each). The V end lost 3 bases, the J end lost 1 base, and 9 bases lay between the germline ends. The CDR3 extends over 14 amino acids. The CDR3 region is CASSFPGTQETQYF. The CDR3 coding sequence is TGTGCCAGCAGTTTCCCAGGGACCCAAGAGACCCAGTACTTC.

This clonotype has a single count. A much larger clone lies one base from this, so it may be a read error. This likely comes from a read error, as the CDR3 has no conserved phenylalanine or tryptophan at its end. The J gene is TRBJ2-3, the V gene TRBV6-5; tentative D call: TRBD1 (6 bases). The germline V gene encodes CDR1 MNHEY and CDR2 SVGAGI. The CDR3 runs 17 residues. With 6 bases removed from V and 1 base from J, the gap between germline ends came to 20 bases. CDR3 DNA: TGTGCCAGCAGACCGCTAAGCAGGGGCCTCGGCACAGATACGCAGTATCTT. Encoded protein: CASRPLSRGLGTDTQYL.

This clonotype was counted a few times. The V gene is TRBV12-3 or TRBV12-4, the J gene TRBJ1-5; unclear D gene. This CDR3 is built from 13 residues. With 4 bases removed from V and 4 bases from J, the gap between germline ends came to 8 bases. CDR3 loop: CASSWQANQPQHF. The DNA of the CDR3 is TGTGCCAGCAGTTGGCAGGCTAATCAGCCCCAGCATTTT.

The CDR3 here is CSVEPEDRRSYNEQFF. In DNA, the CDR3 is TGCAGCGTTGAACCCGAAGACAGGCGTTCCTACAATGAGCAGTTCTTC. The chain couples TRBV29-1 to TRBJ2-1; D is possibly TRBD1 (6 bases). The CDR3 covers 16 residues. Germline CDR1 is SQVTM and CDR2 is ANQGSEA. V was cut by 2 bases and J by 1 base, with 15 bases left in between.

A remark on this clonotype: An end of the junction differs from the germline gene, which may be a read error. The V and J genes are TRBV28 and TRBJ2-7; the D gene is possibly TRBD1 (6 bases). The CDR3 consists of 15 residues. The germline CDR1 and CDR2 sequences are MDHEN and SYDVKM. The CDR3 spells CASSNNRDKTYEQYF. CDR3 bases: TGTGCCAGCAGTAATAACCGGGACAAAACCTACGAACAGTACTTC. Full variable domain (missing parts from reference TRBV28 and TRBJ2-7): DVKVTQSSRYLVKRTGEKVFLECVQDMDHENMFWYRQDPGLGLRLIYFSYDVKMKEKGDIPEGYSVSREKKERFSLILESASTNQTSMYLCASSNNRDKTYEQYFGPGTRLTVT.